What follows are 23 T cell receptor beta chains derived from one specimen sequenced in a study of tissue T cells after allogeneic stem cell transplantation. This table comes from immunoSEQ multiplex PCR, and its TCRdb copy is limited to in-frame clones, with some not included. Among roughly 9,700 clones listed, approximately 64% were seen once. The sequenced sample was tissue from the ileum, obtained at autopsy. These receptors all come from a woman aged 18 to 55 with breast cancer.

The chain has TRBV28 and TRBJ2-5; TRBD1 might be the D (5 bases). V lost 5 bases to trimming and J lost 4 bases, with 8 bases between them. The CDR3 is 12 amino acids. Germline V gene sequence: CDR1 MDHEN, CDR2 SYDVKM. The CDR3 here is CASSQGGETQYF. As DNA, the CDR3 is TGTGCCAGCAGTCAGGGTGGAGAGACCCAGTACTTC.

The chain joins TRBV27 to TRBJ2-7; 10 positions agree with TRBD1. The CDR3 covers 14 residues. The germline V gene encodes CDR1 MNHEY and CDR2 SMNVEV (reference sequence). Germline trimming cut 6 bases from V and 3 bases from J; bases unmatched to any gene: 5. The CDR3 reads CASRPGTGDYEQYF. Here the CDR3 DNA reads TGTGCCAGCAGGCCCGGGACAGGGGACTACGAGCAGTACTTC.

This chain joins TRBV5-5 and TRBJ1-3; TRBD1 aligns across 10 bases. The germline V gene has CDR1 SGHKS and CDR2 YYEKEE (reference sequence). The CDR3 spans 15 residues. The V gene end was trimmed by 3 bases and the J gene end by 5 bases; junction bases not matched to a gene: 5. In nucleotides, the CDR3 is TGTGCCAGCAGCTACAAGGGACAGGGGAGAAACACCATATATTTT. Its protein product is CASSYKGQGRNTIYF. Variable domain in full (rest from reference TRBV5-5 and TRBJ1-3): DAGVTQSPTHLIKTRGQQVTLRCSPISGHKSVSWYQQVLGQGPQFIFQYYEKEERGRGNFPDRFSARQFPNYSSELNVNALLLGDSALYLCASSYKGQGRNTIYFGEGSWLTVV.

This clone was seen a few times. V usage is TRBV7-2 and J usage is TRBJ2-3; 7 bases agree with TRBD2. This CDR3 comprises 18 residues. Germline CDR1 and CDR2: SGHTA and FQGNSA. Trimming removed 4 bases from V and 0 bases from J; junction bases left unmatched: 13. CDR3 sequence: CASSSPLLGLISTDTQYF. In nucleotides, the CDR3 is TGTGCCAGCAGCTCCCCGCTCCTGGGACTAATAAGCACAGATACGCAGTATTTT.

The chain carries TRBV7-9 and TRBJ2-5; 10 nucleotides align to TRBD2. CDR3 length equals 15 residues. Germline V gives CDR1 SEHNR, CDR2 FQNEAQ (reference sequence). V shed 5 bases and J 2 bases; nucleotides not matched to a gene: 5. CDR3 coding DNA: TGTGCCAGCAGCGCAGGGACTAGCGCTCAAGAGACCCAGTACTTC. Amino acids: CASSAGTSAQETQYF.

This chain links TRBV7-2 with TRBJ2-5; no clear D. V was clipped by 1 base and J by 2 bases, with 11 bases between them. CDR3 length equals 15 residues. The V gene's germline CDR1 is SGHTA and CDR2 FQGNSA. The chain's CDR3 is CASSLGAALQETQYF. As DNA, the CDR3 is TGTGCCAGCAGCTTAGGTGCAGCTTTACAAGAGACCCAGTACTTC.

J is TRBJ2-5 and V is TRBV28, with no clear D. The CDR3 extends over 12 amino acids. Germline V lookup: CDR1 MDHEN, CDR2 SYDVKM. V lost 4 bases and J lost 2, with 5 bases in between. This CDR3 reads CASSYQQETQYF. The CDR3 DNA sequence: TGTGCCAGCAGTTATCAGCAAGAGACCCAGTACTTC. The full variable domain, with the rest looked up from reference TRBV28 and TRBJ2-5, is DVKVTQSSRYLVKRTGEKVFLECVQDMDHENMFWYRQDPGLGLRLIYFSYDVKMKEKGDIPEGYSVSREKKERFSLILESASTNQTSMYLCASSYQQETQYFGPGTRLLVL.

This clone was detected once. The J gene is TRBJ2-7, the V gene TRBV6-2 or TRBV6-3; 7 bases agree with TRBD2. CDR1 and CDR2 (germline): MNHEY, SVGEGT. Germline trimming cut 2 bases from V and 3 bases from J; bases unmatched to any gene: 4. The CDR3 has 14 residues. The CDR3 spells CASSYVAGDYEQYF. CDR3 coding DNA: TGTGCCAGCAGTTACGTTGCGGGGGACTACGAGCAGTACTTC.

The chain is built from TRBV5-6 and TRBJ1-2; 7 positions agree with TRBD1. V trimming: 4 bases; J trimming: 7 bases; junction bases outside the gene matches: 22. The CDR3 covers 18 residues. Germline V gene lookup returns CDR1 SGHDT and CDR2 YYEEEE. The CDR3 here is CASSLTPQKQGYRGGYTF. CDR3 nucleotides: TGTGCCAGCAGCCTCACGCCGCAGAAACAGGGATACAGGGGTGGCTACACCTTC.

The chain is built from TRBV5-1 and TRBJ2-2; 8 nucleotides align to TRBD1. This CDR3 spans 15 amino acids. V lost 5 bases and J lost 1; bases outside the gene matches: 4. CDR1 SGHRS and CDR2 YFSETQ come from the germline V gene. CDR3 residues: CASRPGTGNTGELFF. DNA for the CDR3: TGCGCCAGCAGGCCCGGGACAGGGAACACCGGGGAGCTGTTTTTT. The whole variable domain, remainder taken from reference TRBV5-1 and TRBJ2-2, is KAGVTQTPRYLIKTRGQQVTLSCSPISGHRSVSWYQQTPGQGLQFLFEYFSETQRNKGNFPGRFSGRQFSNSRSEMNVSTLELGDSALYLCASRPGTGNTGELFFGEGSRLTVL.

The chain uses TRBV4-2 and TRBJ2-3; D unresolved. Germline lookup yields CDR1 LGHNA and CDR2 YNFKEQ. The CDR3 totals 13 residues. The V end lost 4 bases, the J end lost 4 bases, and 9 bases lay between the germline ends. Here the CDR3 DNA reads TGTGCCAGCAGCCCGCCGAGAGCAGATACGCAGTATTTT. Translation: CASSPPRADTQYF.

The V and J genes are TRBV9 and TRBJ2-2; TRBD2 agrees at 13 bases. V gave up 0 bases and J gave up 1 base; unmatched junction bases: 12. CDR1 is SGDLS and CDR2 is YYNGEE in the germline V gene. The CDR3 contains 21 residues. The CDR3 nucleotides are TGTGCCAGCAGCGTAGCGGTGGAAACTAGCGGGAGGGCCTGGAACACCGGGGAGCTGTTTTTT. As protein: CASSVAVETSGRAWNTGELFF. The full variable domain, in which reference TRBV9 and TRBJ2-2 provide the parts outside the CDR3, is DSGVTQTPKHLITATGQRVTLRCSPRSGDLSVYWYQQSLDQGLQFLIQYYNGEERAKGNILERFSAQQFPDLHSELNLSSLELGDSALYFCASSVAVETSGRAWNTGELFFGEGSRLTVL.

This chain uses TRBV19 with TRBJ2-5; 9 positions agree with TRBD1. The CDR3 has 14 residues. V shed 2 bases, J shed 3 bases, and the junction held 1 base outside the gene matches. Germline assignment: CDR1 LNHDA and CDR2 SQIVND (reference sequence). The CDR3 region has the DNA TGTGCCAGTAGTATAAGGACAGGGGAAGAGACCCAGTACTTC. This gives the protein CASSIRTGEETQYF.

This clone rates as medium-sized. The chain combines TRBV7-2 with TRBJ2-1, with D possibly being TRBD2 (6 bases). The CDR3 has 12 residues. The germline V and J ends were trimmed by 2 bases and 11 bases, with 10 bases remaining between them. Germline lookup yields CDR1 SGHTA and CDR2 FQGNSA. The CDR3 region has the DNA TGTGCCAGCAGCTTACCCGGGAGTAAGCAGTTCTTC. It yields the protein CASSLPGSKQFF.

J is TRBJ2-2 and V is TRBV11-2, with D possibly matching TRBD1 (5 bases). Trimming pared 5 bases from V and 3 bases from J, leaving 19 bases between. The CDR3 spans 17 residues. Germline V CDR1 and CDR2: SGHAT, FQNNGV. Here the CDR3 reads CASSSSDRGIDTGELFF. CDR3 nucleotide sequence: TGTGCCAGCAGCAGTAGTGATAGGGGCATCGACACCGGGGAGCTGTTTTTT. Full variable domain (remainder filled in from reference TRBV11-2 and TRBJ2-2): EAGVAQSPRYKIIEKRQSVAFWCNPISGHATLYWYQQILGQGPKLLIQFQNNGVVDDSQLPKDRFSAERLKGVDSTLKIQPAKLEDSAVYLCASSSSDRGIDTGELFFGEGSRLTVL.

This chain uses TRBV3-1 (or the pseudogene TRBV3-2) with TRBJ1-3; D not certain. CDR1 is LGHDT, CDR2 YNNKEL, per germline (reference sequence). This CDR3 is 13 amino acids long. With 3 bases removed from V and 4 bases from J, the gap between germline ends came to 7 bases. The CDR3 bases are TGTGCCAGCAGCCATTTACAGGGAAACACCATATATTTT. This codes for CASSHLQGNTIYF.

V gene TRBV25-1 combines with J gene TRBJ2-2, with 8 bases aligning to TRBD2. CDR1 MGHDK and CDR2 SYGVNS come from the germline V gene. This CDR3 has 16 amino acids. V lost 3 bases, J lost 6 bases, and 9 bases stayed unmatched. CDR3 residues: CASSDAGTSSPGELFF. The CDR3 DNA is TGTGCCAGCAGTGATGCCGGGACTAGTTCTCCCGGGGAGCTGTTTTTT.

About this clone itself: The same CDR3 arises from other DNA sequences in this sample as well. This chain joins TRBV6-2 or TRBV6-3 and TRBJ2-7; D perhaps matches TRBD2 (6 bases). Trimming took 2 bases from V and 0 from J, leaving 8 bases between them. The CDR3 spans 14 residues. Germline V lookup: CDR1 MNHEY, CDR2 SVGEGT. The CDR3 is CASSYVSGSYEQYF. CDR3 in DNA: TGTGCCAGCAGTTACGTTAGCGGCTCCTACGAGCAGTACTTC.

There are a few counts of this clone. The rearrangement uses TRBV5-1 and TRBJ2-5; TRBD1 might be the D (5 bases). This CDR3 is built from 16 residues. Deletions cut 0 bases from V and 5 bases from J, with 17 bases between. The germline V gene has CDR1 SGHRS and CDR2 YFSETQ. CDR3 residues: CASSLADSSLVETQYF. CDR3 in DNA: TGCGCCAGCAGCTTGGCCGACAGTAGCTTGGTGGAGACCCAGTACTTC.

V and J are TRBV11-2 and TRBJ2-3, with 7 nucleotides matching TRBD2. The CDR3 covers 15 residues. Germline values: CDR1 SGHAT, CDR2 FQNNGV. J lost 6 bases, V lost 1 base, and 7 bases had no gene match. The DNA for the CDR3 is TGTGCCAGCAGCTTAGGGGGAGGGGAGGCGGATACGCAGTATTTT. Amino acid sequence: CASSLGGGEADTQYF.

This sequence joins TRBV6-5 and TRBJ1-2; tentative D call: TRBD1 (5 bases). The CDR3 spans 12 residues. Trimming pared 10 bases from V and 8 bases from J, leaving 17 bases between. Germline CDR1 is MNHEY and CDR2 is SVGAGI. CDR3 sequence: CAISGTSYGYTF. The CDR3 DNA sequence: TGTGCCATCTCCGGGACTTCTTACGGCTACACCTTC.

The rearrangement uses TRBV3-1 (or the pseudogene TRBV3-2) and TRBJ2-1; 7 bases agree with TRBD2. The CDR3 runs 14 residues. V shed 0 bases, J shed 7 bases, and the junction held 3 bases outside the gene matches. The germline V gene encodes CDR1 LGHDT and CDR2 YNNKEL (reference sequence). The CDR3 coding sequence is TGTGCCAGCAGCCAAGATGCTAGCGGTAATGAGCAGTTCTTC. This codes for CASSQDASGNEQFF.

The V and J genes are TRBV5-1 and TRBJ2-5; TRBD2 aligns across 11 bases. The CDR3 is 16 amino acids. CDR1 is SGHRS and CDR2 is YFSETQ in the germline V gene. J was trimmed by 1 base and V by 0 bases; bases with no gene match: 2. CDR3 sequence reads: CASSLGLAGGQETQYF. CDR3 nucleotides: TGCGCCAGCAGCTTGGGCCTAGCGGGGGGCCAAGAGACCCAGTACTTC.